The next 4 T cell receptor beta chains were all read from a single sample in a study of T cells in Graves' hyperthyroidism and ophthalmopathy. Amplification targeted TCR beta CDR3 regions from RNA transcripts. The HTBI primer set was used in a first-round RT-PCR of the TCR CDR3. TCRdb re-analysed the multiplex PCR reads in MiXCR, keeping a single row per CDR3 protein. The sample comprises a few hundred thousand distinct CDR3 sequences, 40% to 55% of which are singletons, and roughly 8.2% rests with the top ten. The sample comprised peripheral blood or thyroid tissue (not recorded which). The receptors here all came from a woman under 30 with Graves' hyperthyroidism.

This clonotype was counted at least ten times. This sequence joins TRBV6-5 and TRBJ1-1, with TRBD1 as a possible D gene (6 bases). CDR3 length: 14 residues. The ends were cut back, 6 bases at V and 4 bases at J, with 15 bases in the middle. Looked up from germline, CDR1 is MNHEY and CDR2 is SVGAGI. The CDR3 DNA reads as TGTGCCAGCAGCGACATGGGGGGGGCCACTGAAGCTTTCTTT. Translating gives CASSDMGGATEAFF.

This clonotype was counted at least ten times. The chain has TRBV3-1 and TRBJ2-7; D might be TRBD2 (6 bases). This CDR3 region has 13 residues. Trimming removed 6 bases from V and 6 bases from J, with 15 bases in between. CDR1 LGHDT and CDR2 YNNKEL come from the germline V gene (reference sequence). The CDR3 loop reads CASSQSGAGEQYF. CDR3 nucleotide sequence: TGTGCCAGCAGTCAATCGGGAGCGGGCGAGCAGTACTTC.

The table lists this clonotype with a few counts. This may be a read error, as it is one base from a much larger clone. The rearrangement uses TRBV29-1 and TRBJ2-7; 7 bases are a match to TRBD2. The CDR3 sequence is 13 residues long. The junction had 2 bases not matched to a gene; V was cut back by 3 bases and J by 0 bases. Germline values: CDR1 SQVTM, CDR2 ANQGSEA. As DNA, the CDR3 is TGCAGCGTTGAGCGGGAGAGCTCCTACGAGCAGTACTTC. Protein product: CSVERESSYEQYF.

A remark on this clonotype: One junction end disagrees with the germline gene, perhaps due to a read error. This chain joins TRBV4-3 and TRBJ2-5; 9 bases are shared with TRBD2. The CDR3 loop spans 18 amino acids. Germline V gene sequence: CDR1 LGHNA, CDR2 YSLEER. In DNA, the CDR3 is TGCGCTAGCAGCCTTTCCCCGAGCGGAGCGGGAGGCCAAGAGACCCAGTACTTC. Encoded protein: CASSLSPSGAGGQETQYF.